These T cell receptor beta chains were read from a single sample in a study of radiotherapy plus CTLA-4 blockade in lung cancer. Profiled with immunoSEQ multiplex PCR; TCRdb holds only in-frame clones, not every one. The data show around 85,000 clones, about 86% seen once. Sequenced here: peripheral blood, sampled from a patient treated with radiotherapy plus ipilimumab. Receptors originate from a human donor with non-small cell lung cancer who had a partial response to radiotherapy plus ipilimumab. The CDR3 runs from the conserved cysteine through the conserved F or W. D genes are given only for firm matches. Rows give clone size only sometimes, using once, few, many, or a class for an expanded clone.

TRBJ1-6 | - | TRBV5-1 | - | TGCGCCAGCCCCCTGGGAGAGTCTCCGGATAATTCACCCCTCCACTTT | CASPLGESPDNSPLHF
TRBJ1-5 | TRBD1 | TRBV28 | - | TGTGCCAGCGAGGTCGGGACAGGGAACAATCAGCCCCAGCATTTT | CASEVGTGNNQPQHF
TRBJ2-2 | TRBD2 | TRBV12-5 | - | TGTGCTAGTGGTGGATCTAGCGGGAGTACCGGGGAGCTGTTTTTT | CASGGSSGSTGELFF
TRBJ2-1 | - | TRBV7-6 | - | TGTGCCAGCAGCTTATTGGGAGGCCAGCAGTTCTTC | CASSLLGGQQFF
TRBJ1-1 | - | TRBV15 | - | TGTGCCACCAGCTTACAGAAGGTCGCCACTGAAGCTTTCTTT | CATSLQKVATEAFF
TRBJ1-1 | - | TRBV7-9 | - | TGTGCCAGCAGCTCGTCAGACAGGTCCCAAGTTCCCACTGAAGCTTTCTTT | CASSSSDRSQVPTEAFF
TRBJ2-1 | TRBD1 | TRBV19 | - | TGTGCCAGTAGGGGACAGCGTCCATTTACAAGAGGGCAGTTCTTC | CASRGQRPFTRGQFF
TRBJ2-1 | TRBD2 | TRBV5-6 | - | TGTGCCAGCAGCTTTGGACTAGCGGGAGTCATTGAGCAGTTCTTC | CASSFGLAGVIEQFF
TRBJ1-2 | TRBD1 | TRBV19 | - | TGTGCCAGTAGGACGACAGGGGAGGCTGGCTACACCTTC | CASRTTGEAGYTF
TRBJ2-1 | - | TRBV11-3 | - | TGTGCCAGCAGCTTCCGGTCTAGTGATGTCTATGAGCAGTTCTTC | CASSFRSSDVYEQFF
TRBJ2-1 | TRBD1 | TRBV18 | - | TGTGCCAGCTCACTGCCGGGACAGGGTCGCCTTGAGCAGTTCTTC | CASSLPGQGRLEQFF
TRBJ1-2 | - | TRBV5-1 | - | TGCGCCAGCACCCGGTCCGATACAGGCGGTAACTATGGCTACACCTTC | CASTRSDTGGNYGYTF
TRBJ1-2 | - | TRBV18 | - | TGTGCCAGCTCATCAGAAAGACAGTTCTATGGCTACACCTTC | CASSSERQFYGYTF
TRBJ2-7 | TRBD2 | TRBV6-5 | - | TGTGCCAGCAGTGCTATAGCGGGAGTCTACGAGCAGTACTTC | CASSAIAGVYEQYF
TRBJ2-1 | TRBD1 | TRBV27 | - | TGTGCCAGCACCCACTCGGGACAGGGGGCGCGTTACAATGAGCAGTTCTTC | CASTHSGQGARYNEQFF
TRBJ2-2 | - | TRBV7-9 | few | TGTGCCAGCAGCTTAGATTCAGGGCCCACCGGGGAGCTGTTTTTT | CASSLDSGPTGELFF
TRBJ2-1 | TRBD2 | TRBV18 | - | TGTGCCAGCTCACCACCGGCTAGCGGATTATACAATGAGCAGTTCTTC | CASSPPASGLYNEQFF
TRBJ1-4 | - | TRBV5-1 | - | TGCGCCAGCAGCCCGTGGACTGGGGGCGAAAAACTGTTTTTT | CASSPWTGGEKLFF
TRBJ2-7 | - | TRBV7-9 | once | TGTGCCAGCAGCTTAGGGGGCCATACCTACGAGCAGTACTTC | CASSLGGHTYEQYF
TRBJ1-2 | TRBD1 | TRBV10-1 | - | TGCGCCAGCAGCCTCGGGACAGAAAATGGCTACACCTTC | CASSLGTENGYTF
TRBJ2-2 | - | TRBV9 | - | TGTGCCAGCAGCGTAGAGGGCAGGGGAGGGACCGGGGAGCTGTTTTTT | CASSVEGRGGTGELFF
TRBJ2-5 | TRBD2 | TRBV5-6 | - | TGTGCCAGCAGTCGGGGGGTCGAGACCCAGTACTTC | CASSRGVETQYF
TRBJ2-3 | TRBD2 | TRBV5-1 | - | TGCGCCAGCAGCATAGCGGGACACCGCACAGATACGCAGTATTTT | CASSIAGHRTDTQYF
TRBJ1-4 | TRBD1 | TRBV19 | - | TGTGCCAGTAGTACGCCTGTGGACAGGAGGGATTCTGAAAAACTGTTTTTT | CASSTPVDRRDSEKLFF
TRBJ2-1 | - | TRBV27 | - | TGTGCCAGCAGTTTCCGAGGATACAATGAGCAGTTCTTC | CASSFRGYNEQFF
TRBJ1-6 | - | TRBV4-3 | - | TGCGCCAGCAGCCAAGAGGGGCGAAACTCACCCCTCCACTTT | CASSQEGRNSPLHF
TRBJ1-2 | - | TRBV5-1 | - | TGCGCCAGCAGCTTGACAGAGAACTATGGCTACACCTTC | CASSLTENYGYTF
TRBJ2-3 | TRBD2 | TRBV5-5 | - | TGTGCCAGCAGCCCCGGACTAGCGGGAAGCGCAGATACGCAGTATTTT | CASSPGLAGSADTQYF
TRBJ1-1 | - | TRBV27 | - | TGTGCCAGCAGTTTGGCGCCAGGTGTTTTAACTGAAGCTTTCTTT | CASSLAPGVLTEAFF
TRBJ2-2 | - | TRBV5-1 | - | TGCGCCAGCAGCACGGACAGAACGAACACCGGGGAGCTGTTTTTT | CASSTDRTNTGELFF
TRBJ1-4 | - | TRBV7-9 | - | TGTGCCAGCAGCACTACGACAGCAACTAATGAAAAACTGTTTTTT | CASSTTTATNEKLFF
TRBJ2-7 | TRBD1 | TRBV11-3 | once | TGTGCCAGCAGCTTAGGGGCAGGGGGCATTAACGAGCAGTACTTC | CASSLGAGGINEQYF
TRBJ2-7 | - | TRBV5-5 | - | TGTGCCAGCAGCTTGGCGTCTTTCAGGATCAGCTCCTACGAGCAGTACTTC | CASSLASFRISSYEQYF
TRBJ2-5 | TRBD1 | TRBV27 | - | TGTGCCAGCAGATTCGCCGGGACAGAACAAGAGACCCAGTACTTC | CASRFAGTEQETQYF
TRBJ2-2 | - | TRBV6-1 | - | TGTGCCAGCAGAAGTCAGTGGAACACCGGGGAGCTGTTTTTT | CASRSQWNTGELFF
TRBJ1-4 | - | TRBV19 | - | TGTGCCAGTAGTACCTCCGGGACATTTAATGAAAAACTGTTTTTT | CASSTSGTFNEKLFF
TRBJ1-4 | - | TRBV9 | - | TGTGCCAGCAGTCTTTCTACAGGGAAGGCTAATGAAAAACTGTTTTTT | CASSLSTGKANEKLFF
TRBJ2-5 | TRBD1 | TRBV25-1 | - | TGTGCCAGCAGTGAGTCACAGGGGGCAGGAATGCGGTCCCAGTACTTC | CASSESQGAGMRSQYF
TRBJ1-2 | - | TRBV6-1 | - | TGTGCCAGCATTGCCACAGGGAGGGGCTATGGCTACACCTTC | CASIATGRGYGYTF
TRBJ1-1 | - | TRBV6-5 | - | TGTGCCAGCAGTTACTCGGCAGGGTACGCTTTCTTT | CASSYSAGYAFF
TRBJ2-3 | TRBD2 | TRBV5-1 | - | TGCGCCAGCAGCTTCGGCCTAGCGGGCCGAGATACGCAGTATTTT | CASSFGLAGRDTQYF
TRBJ1-4 | TRBD1 | TRBV6-4 | few | TGTGCCAGCAGTGACGGACAGGGAAAACTGTTTTTT | CASSDGQGKLFF
TRBJ2-7 | - | TRBV14 | once | TGTGCCAGCAGCCAAGATTCGCCGAGATCCTACGAGCAGTACTTC | CASSQDSPRSYEQYF
TRBJ2-7 | TRBD1 | TRBV5-1 | few | TGCGCCAGCAGCGTGGACAGGGGGAGATACGAGCAGTACTTC | CASSVDRGRYEQYF
TRBJ1-3 | - | TRBV7-6 | once | TGTGCCAGCAGTTATCGCCGGCAGGATGGAAACACCATATATTTT | CASSYRRQDGNTIYF
TRBJ1-1 | - | TRBV28 | - | TGTGCCAGCAGTCTGACAGTCACTGAAGCTTTCTTT | CASSLTVTEAFF